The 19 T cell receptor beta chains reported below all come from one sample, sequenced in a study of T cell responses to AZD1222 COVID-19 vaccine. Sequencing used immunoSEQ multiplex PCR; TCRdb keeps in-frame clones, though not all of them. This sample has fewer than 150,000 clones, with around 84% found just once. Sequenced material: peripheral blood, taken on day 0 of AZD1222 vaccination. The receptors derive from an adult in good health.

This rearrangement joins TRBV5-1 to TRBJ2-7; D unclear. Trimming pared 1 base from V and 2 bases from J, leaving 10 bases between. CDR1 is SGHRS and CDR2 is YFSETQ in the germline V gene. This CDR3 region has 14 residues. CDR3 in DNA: TGCGCCAGCAGCTTGAACGTTGGGGCCTACGAGCAGTACTTC. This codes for CASSLNVGAYEQYF.

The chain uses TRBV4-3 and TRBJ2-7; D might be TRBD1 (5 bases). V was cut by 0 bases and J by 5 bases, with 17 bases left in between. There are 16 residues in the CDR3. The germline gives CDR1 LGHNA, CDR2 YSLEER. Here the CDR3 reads CASSQDDRQGFNEQYF. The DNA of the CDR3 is TGCGCCAGCAGCCAAGATGATCGGCAGGGCTTCAACGAGCAGTACTTC.

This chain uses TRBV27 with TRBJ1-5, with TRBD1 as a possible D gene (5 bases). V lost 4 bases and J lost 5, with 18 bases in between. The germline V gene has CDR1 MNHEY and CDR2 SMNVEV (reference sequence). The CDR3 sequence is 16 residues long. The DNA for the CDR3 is TGTGCCAGCAGTTGGAGTCGGGGCTTAAAGGATCAGCCCCAGCATTTT. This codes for CASSWSRGLKDQPQHF.

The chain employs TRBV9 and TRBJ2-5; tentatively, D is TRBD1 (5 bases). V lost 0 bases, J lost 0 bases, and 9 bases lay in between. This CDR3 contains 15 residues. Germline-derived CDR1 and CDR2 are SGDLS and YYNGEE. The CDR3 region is CASSVDKGYQETQYF. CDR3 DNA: TGTGCCAGCAGCGTAGATAAGGGGTACCAAGAGACCCAGTACTTC.

CDR3 residues: CASGGVGGKNIQYF. The CDR3 coding sequence is TGTGCCAGTGGGGGGGTCGGTGGCAAAAACATTCAGTACTTC. The rearrangement uses TRBV19 and TRBJ2-4, with 7 bases aligning to TRBD2. The V segment lost 8 bases and the J segment 3 bases; nucleotides outside the gene matches: 7. CDR3 length: 14 amino acids. Looked up from germline, CDR1 is LNHDA and CDR2 is SQIVND (reference sequence).

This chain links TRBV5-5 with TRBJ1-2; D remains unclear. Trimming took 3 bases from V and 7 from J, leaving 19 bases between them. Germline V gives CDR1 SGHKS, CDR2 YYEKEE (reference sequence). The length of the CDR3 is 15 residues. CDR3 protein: CASSSKTDTPFGYTF. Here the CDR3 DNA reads TGTGCCAGCAGCTCCAAGACGGATACTCCCTTTGGCTACACCTTC.

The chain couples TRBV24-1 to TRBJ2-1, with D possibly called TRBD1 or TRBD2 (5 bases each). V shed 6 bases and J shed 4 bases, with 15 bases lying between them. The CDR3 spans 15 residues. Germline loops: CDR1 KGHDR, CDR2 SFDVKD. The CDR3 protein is CATSSRDQGYNEQFF. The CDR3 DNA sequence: TGTGCCACCAGTTCCCGGGACCAGGGATACAATGAGCAGTTCTTC.

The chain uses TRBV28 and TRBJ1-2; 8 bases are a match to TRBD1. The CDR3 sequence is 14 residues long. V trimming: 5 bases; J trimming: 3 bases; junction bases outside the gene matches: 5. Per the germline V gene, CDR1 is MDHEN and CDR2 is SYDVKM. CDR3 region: CASSPGQADYGYTF. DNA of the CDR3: TGTGCCAGCAGTCCGGGACAGGCGGACTATGGCTACACCTTC.

CDR3 DNA: TGTGCCAGCAGCACTGGACAGGGGCGAGAAAAACTGTTTTTT. Its translation is CASSTGQGREKLFF. The rearrangement links TRBV7-2 to TRBJ1-4; TRBD1 matches at 9 bases. CDR1 SGHTA and CDR2 FQGNSA come from the germline V gene. After removal of 5 bases from V and 8 bases from J, the junction contained 6 bases not matched to a gene. The CDR3 consists of 14 residues.

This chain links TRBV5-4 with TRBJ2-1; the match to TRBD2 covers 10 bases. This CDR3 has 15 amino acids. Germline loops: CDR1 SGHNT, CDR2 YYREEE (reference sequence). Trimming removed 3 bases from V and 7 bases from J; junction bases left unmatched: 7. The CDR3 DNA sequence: TGTGCCAGCAGCTCTAAGCGGGAGGGCCGGAATGAGCAGTTCTTC. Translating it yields CASSSKREGRNEQFF.

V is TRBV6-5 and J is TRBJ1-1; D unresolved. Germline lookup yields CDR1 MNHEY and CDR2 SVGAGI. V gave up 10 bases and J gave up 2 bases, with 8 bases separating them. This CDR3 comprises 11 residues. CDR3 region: CATKENTEAFF. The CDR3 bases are TGTGCCACAAAGGAAAACACTGAAGCTTTCTTT.

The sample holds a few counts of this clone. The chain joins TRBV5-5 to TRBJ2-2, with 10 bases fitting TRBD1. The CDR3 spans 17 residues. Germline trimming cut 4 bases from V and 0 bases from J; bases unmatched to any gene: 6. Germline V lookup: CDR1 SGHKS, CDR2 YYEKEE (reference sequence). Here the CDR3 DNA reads TGTGCCAGCAGCCAGAGGACAGGGGGGACGAACACCGGGGAGCTGTTTTTT. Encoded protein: CASSQRTGGTNTGELFF.

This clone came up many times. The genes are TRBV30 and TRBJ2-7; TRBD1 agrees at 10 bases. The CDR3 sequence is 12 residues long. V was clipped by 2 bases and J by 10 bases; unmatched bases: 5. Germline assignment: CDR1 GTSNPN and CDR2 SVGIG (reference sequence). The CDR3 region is CAWSLTGGDQYF. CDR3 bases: TGTGCCTGGAGTTTGACAGGGGGCGATCAGTACTTC.

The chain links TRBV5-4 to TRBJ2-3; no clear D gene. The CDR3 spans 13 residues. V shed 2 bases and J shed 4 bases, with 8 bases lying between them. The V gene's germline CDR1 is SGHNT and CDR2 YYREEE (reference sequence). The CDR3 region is CASSLSLADTQYF. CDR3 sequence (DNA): TGTGCCAGCAGCTTATCTCTAGCAGATACGCAGTATTTT.

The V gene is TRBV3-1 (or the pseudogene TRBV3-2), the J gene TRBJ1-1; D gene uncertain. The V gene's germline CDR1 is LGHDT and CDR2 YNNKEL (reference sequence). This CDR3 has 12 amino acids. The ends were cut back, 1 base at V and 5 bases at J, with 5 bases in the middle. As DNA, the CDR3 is TGTGCCAGCAGCCAAGTCAGTACTGAAGCTTTCTTT. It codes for CASSQVSTEAFF.

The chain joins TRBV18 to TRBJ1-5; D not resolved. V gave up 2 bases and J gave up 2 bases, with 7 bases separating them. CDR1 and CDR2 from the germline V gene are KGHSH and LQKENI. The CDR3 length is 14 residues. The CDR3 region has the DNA TGTGCCAGCTCACCAAGTCTCGGCAATCAGCCCCAGCATTTT. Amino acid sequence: CASSPSLGNQPQHF.

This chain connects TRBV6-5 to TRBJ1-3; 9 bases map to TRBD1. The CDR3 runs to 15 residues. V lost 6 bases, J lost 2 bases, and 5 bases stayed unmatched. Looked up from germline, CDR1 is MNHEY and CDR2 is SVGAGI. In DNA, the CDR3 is TGTGCCAGCAGACAGGGACAGGGAGCTGGAAACACCATATATTTT. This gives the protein CASRQGQGAGNTIYF.

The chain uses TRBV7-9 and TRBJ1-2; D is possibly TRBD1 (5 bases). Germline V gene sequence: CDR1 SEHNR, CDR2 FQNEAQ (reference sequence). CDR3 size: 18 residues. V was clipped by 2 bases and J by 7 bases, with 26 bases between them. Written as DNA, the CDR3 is TGTGCCAGCAGCTTAATGTCCGGGACCGTTGATATGAGGGGTGGCTACACCTTC. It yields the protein CASSLMSGTVDMRGGYTF.

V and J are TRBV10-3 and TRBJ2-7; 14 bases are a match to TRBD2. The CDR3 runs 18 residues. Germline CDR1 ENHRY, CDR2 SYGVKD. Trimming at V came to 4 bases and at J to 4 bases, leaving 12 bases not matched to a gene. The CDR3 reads CAISGMTSGGAGAYEQYF. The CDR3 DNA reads TGTGCCATCAGTGGGATGACTAGCGGGGGGGCAGGAGCATACGAGCAGTACTTC.